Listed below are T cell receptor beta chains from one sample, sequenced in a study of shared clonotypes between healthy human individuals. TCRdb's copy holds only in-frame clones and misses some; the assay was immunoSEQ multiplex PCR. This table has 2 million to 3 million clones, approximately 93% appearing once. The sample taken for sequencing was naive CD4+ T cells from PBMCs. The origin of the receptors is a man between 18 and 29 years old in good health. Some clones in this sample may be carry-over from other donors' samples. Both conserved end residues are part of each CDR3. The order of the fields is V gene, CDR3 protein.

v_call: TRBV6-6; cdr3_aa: CASSYRYEQYF
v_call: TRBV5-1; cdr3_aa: CASSPGGTANTEAFF
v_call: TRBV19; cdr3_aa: CASSPGDRGHNQPQHF
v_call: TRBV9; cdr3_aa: CASSVGGAKNIQYF
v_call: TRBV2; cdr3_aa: CASSDPRDRGTDTQYF
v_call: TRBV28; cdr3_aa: CASTSLLARAGNNEQFF
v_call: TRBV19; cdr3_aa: CASSIGGSNYGYTF
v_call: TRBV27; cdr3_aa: CASSFRTTGLGTEAFF
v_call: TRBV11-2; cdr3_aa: CASSSQGSSYEQYF
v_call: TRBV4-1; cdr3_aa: CASSQDIGSRSYEQYF
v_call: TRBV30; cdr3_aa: CAWGADMGLAGASGETQYF
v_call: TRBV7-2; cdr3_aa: CASSPGLAGEETQYF
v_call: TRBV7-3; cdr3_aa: CASSPRNSYNEQFF
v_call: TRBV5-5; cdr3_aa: CASSFISPGRYTEAFF
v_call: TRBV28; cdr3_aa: CASSRGSGANVLTF
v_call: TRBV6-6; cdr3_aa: CASNEYQQGEAGYTF
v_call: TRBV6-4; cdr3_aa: CASRAGYAGNTIYF
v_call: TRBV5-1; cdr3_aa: CASSLGDGNTEAFF
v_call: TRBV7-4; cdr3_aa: CASSLGTRHF
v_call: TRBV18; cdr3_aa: CASSQGQGLGGNTEAFF
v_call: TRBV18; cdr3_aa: CASSLFRTGVSYNEQFF
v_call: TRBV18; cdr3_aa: CASSPTLEDTIYF
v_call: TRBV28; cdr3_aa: CASSFFRTDTDTQYF
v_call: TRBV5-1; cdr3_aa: CASRDRDPARETQYF
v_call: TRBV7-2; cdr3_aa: CASSSHASGRAGEQFF
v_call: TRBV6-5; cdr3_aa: CASTPAGRDIQYF
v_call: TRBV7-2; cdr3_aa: CASSSQAGATNEKLFF
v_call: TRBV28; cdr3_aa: CASRTGEVAGEKLFF
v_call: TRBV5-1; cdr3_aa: CASSESSYEQYF
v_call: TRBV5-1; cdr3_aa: CASSGSRANTEAFF
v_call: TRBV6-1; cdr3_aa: CASSIQGQVSGEQYF
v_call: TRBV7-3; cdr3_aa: CASSLEGAGGELFF